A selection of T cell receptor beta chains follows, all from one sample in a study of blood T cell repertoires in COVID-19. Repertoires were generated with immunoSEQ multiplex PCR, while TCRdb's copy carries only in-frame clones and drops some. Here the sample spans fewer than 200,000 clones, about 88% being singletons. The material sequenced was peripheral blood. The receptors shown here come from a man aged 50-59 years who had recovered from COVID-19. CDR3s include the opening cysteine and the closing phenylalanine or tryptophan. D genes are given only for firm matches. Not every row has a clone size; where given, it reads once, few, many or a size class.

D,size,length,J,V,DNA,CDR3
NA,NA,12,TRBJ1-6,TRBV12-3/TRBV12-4,TGTGCCAGCACTACGAGTCTCTCACCCCTCCACTTT,CASTTSLSPLHF
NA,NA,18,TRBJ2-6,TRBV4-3,TGCGCCAGCAGCCAAGTCCAGGGGTCAGTCTCTGGGGCCAACGTCCTGACTTTC,CASSQVQGSVSGANVLTF
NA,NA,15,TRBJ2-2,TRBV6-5,TGTGCCAGCAGTTACTCTGGGGGCGTAGCCGGGGAGCTGTTTTTT,CASSYSGGVAGELFF
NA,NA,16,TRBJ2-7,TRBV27,TGTGCCAGCAGCCATGCGGGGGCGGGTCTCTCCTACGAGCAGTACTTC,CASSHAGAGLSYEQYF
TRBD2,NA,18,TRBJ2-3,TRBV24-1,TGTGCCACCAGTGACCCACGTGGACTAGCGGGTCCAGCAGATACGCAGTATTTT,CATSDPRGLAGPADTQYF
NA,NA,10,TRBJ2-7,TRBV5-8,TGTGCCACACAAATTTTCCGGCAGTACTTC,CATQIFRQYF
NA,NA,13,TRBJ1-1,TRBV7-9,TGTGCCAGCAGCTTTGGGAGGACGCTTGAAGCTTTCTTT,CASSFGRTLEAFF
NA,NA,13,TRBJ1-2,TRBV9,TGTGCCAGCAGCGGACCACAGGGTGATGGCTACACCTTC,CASSGPQGDGYTF
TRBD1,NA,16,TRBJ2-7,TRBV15,TGTGCCACCAGCGTACCCCCGGGACAGGCTGACCTGGAGCAGTACTTC,CATSVPPGQADLEQYF
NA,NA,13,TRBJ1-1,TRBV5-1,TGCGCCAGCAGCTCCGACAAGAACACTGAAGCTTTCTTT,CASSSDKNTEAFF
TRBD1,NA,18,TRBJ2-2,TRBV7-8,TGTGCCAGCAGCTTAGCAAGTGGGGCAGGGGGTAACACCGGGGAGCTGTTTTTT,CASSLASGAGGNTGELFF
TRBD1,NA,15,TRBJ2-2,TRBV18,TGTGCCAGCTCACCACAGGGGGCGGGCACCGGGGAGCTGTTTTTT,CASSPQGAGTGELFF
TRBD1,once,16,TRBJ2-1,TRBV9,TGTGCCAGCAGCGTCACGACAGGGGGAAGCTACAATGAGCAGTTCTTC,CASSVTTGGSYNEQFF
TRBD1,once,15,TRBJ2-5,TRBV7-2,TGTGCCAGCAGCTCCGACAGGGGGGTCGGAGAGACCCAGTACTTC,CASSSDRGVGETQYF
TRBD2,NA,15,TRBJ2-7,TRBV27,TGTGCCAGCAGTAGCGGGACTAGCGGGAGGCTCGAGCAGTACTTC,CASSSGTSGRLEQYF
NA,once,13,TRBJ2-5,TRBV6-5,TGTGCCAGCAGCCCGGACAGAGAAGAGACCCAGTACTTC,CASSPDREETQYF
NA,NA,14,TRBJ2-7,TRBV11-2,TGTGCCAGCAGCTTCTCCCGGGACAACTACGAGCAGTACTTC,CASSFSRDNYEQYF
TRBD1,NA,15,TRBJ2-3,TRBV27,TGTGCCAGCAGTCCGGGACAGTATGGTGCAGATACGCAGTATTTT,CASSPGQYGADTQYF
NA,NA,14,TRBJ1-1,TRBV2,TGTGCCAGCAGCCGAGAGGGTCGGACCACTGAAGCTTTCTTT,CASSREGRTTEAFF
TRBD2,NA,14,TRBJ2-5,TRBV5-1,TGCGCCAGCAGCGGAGCGGGAAACCAAGAGACCCAGTACTTC,CASSGAGNQETQYF
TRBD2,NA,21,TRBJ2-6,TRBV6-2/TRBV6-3,TGTGCCAGCAGTTCCCTACTAGCGGGAGTTTCTTTTCGCTCCGGGGCCAACGTCCTGACTTTC,CASSSLLAGVSFRSGANVLTF
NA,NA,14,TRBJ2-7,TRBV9,TGTGCCAGCAGCGTTCTAACTCGAGGCGGCGAGCAGTACTTC,CASSVLTRGGEQYF
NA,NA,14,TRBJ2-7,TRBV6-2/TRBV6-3,TGTGCCAGCAGTTTTAGACAGGCCAGAAACGAGCAGTACTTC,CASSFRQARNEQYF
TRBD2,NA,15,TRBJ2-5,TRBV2,TGTGCCAGCAGGGGAACTAGCGGGACCCAAGAGACCCAGTACTTC,CASRGTSGTQETQYF
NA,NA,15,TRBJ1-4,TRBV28,TGTGCCAGCAGTCTAGGGGCCGCAACTAATGAAAAACTGTTTTTT,CASSLGAATNEKLFF
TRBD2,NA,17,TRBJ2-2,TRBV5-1,TGCGCCAGCAGCTTGTCTAGCGGGACAAGGGGAGACGGGGAGCTGTTTTTT,CASSLSSGTRGDGELFF
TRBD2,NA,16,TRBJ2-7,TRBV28,TGTGCCAGCCACATTGGGGGAGCGGGGGGTTCCTACGAGCAGTACTTC,CASHIGGAGGSYEQYF
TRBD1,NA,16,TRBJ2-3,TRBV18,TGTGCCAGCTCAAAACCCGGGACAGGGGATTCAGATACGCAGTATTTT,CASSKPGTGDSDTQYF
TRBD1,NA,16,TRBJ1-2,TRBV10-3,TGTGCCATCAGTGCCGCCGGGACAGGGGGCCCCTATGGCTACACCTTC,CAISAAGTGGPYGYTF
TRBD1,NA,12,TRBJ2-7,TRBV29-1,TGCAGCGCCGGGACAGAGACCTACGAGCAGTACTTC,CSAGTETYEQYF
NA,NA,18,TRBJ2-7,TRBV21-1,TGTGCCAGCAGCAAAAGGCTCCAGGGCCCGATTCGTTCCTACGAGCAGTACTTC,CASSKRLQGPIRSYEQYF
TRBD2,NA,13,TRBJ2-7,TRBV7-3,TGTGCCAGCAGCTATGGCGGGAGCTACGAGCAGTACTTC,CASSYGGSYEQYF
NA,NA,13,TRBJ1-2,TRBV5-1,TGCGCCAGCAGCGCTCTAGCTAACTATGGCTACACCTTC,CASSALANYGYTF
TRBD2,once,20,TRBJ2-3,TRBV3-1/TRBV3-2,TGTGCCAGCAGCCAAGTAGGGAGGACTAGCGGTCCCAAGGGCGCAGATACGCAGTATTTT,CASSQVGRTSGPKGADTQYF
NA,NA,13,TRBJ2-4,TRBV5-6,TGTGCCAGCAGCTTGAGAGGATCGAACATTCAGTACTTC,CASSLRGSNIQYF
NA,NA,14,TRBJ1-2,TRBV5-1,TGCGCCAGCAGCCTCGGACAGAGTTACTATGGCTACACCTTC,CASSLGQSYYGYTF
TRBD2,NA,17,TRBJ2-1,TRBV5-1,TGCGCCAGCAGCTTGGGACTAGCGGGAGGGAGCAACAATGAGCAGTTCTTC,CASSLGLAGGSNNEQFF
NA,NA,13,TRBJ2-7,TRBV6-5,TGTGCCAGCAGGACAGTGAGGTCCTACGAGCAGTACTTC,CASRTVRSYEQYF
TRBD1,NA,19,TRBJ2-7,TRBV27,TGTGCCAGCAGTTTATTCCAACCGGGACAGGGTCAACTCACCTACGAGCAGTACTTC,CASSLFQPGQGQLTYEQYF
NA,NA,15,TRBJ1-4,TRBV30,TGTGCCTGGAGTGTAGCCAATGCCGTTAATGAAAAACTGTTTTTT,CAWSVANAVNEKLFF
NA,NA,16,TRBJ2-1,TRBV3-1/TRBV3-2,TGTGCCAGCAGCCCGGATAGGGGAAGCTCCTACAATGAGCAGTTCTTC,CASSPDRGSSYNEQFF
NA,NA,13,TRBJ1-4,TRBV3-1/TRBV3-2,TGTGCCAGCAGCCAGGCCCCTAATGAAAAACTGTTTTTT,CASSQAPNEKLFF
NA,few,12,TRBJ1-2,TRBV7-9,TGTGCCAGCAGCTTACAGGGGACTGGCTACACCTTC,CASSLQGTGYTF
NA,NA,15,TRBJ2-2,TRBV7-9,TGTGCCAGCAGCCACACGGACAGGAACACCGGGGAGCTGTTTTTT,CASSHTDRNTGELFF
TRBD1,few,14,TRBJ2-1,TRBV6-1,TGTGCCAGCAGTGAACAGACAGGGGCGGCTGAGCAGTTCTTC,CASSEQTGAAEQFF
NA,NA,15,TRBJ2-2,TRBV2,TGTGCCAGCAGTCCACGGACTACTCGCACCGGGGAGCTGTTTTTT,CASSPRTTRTGELFF
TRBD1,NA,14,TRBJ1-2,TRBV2,TGTGCCAGCGAAACGGACAGGGTTAGTTATGGCTACACCTTC,CASETDRVSYGYTF
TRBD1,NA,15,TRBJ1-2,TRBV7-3,TGTGCCAGCAGCCTAAGCAGCAGGGGGGCGGGAGGCTACACCTTC,CASSLSSRGAGGYTF
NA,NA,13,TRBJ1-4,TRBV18,TGTGCCAGCTCACCACGAGAGAATGAAAAACTGTTTTTT,CASSPRENEKLFF
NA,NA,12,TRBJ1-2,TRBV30,TGTGCCTGGGTGGACAGTCCCTATGGCTACACCTTC,CAWVDSPYGYTF
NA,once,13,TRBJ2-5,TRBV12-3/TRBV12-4,TGTGCCAGCAACCTACAGGGTCGGAAGACCCAGTACTTC,CASNLQGRKTQYF
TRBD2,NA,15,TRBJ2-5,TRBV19,TGTGCCAGTAGTCAATTCAGCGGGGGGGGTGAGACCCAGTACTTC,CASSQFSGGGETQYF
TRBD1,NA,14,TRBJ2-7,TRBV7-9,TGTGCCAGCAGCTTAACAGGGGGAACCTACGAGCAGTACTTC,CASSLTGGTYEQYF
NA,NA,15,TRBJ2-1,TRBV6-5,TGTGCCAGCAGCCAACCCGGACAAAACCACGGGGAGCAGTTCTTC,CASSQPGQNHGEQFF
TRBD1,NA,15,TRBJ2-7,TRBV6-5,TGTGCCAGCAGTCACGAGTGGACAGGGGGAGACGAGCAGTACTTC,CASSHEWTGGDEQYF